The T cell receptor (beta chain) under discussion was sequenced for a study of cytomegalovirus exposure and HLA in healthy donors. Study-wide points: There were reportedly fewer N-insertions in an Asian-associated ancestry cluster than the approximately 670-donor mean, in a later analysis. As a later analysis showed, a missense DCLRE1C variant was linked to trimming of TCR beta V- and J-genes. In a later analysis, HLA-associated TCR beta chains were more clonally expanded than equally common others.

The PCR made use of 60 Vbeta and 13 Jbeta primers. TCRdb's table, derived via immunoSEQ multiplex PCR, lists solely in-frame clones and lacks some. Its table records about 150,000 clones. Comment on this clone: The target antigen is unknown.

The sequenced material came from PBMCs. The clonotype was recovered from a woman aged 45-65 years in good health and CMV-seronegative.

CDR3 nucleotides: TGCAGCGGGGAACTAGCGGCATACGAGCAGTACTTC. Its protein is CSGELAAYEQYF. This chain connects TRBV29-1 to TRBJ2-7, with TRBD2 identical over 8 bases. CDR3 length: 12 residues. Germline CDR1 and CDR2: SQVTM and ANQGSEA. The ends lost 7 bases at V and 4 bases at J; junction bases unmatched: 6.